The rows below give T cell receptor beta chains drawn from one sample of a study of blood T cell repertoires in COVID-19. TCRdb's copy holds only in-frame clones and misses some; the assay was immunoSEQ multiplex PCR. The table lists around 50,000 clones, about nine tenths of them singletons. The specimen sequenced was peripheral blood. All receptors derive from a man aged 60-69 years with acute or convalescent COVID-19. Both conserved end residues are part of each CDR3. A D gene is named only where the DNA matches it firmly. Clone size is not always given. Where it is, it says once, few, many or a class for expanded clones.

. TRBJ2-1 TRBV7-9 18 . CASSVSPFGGKRGNEQFF TGTGCCAGCAGTGTGTCCCCTTTTGGCGGTAAAAGGGGCAATGAGCAGTTCTTC
. TRBJ1-1 TRBV30 12 TRBD1 CAWTTGETEAFF TGTGCCTGGACTACAGGGGAGACTGAAGCTTTCTTT
few TRBJ2-1 TRBV10-3 14 TRBD2 CAALAGDGNNEQFF TGTGCCGCCCTAGCGGGAGATGGGAACAATGAGCAGTTCTTC
. TRBJ1-4 TRBV28 15 TRBD1 CASSLLSQGDEKLFF TGTGCCAGCAGTTTATTATCCCAGGGGGATGAAAAACTGTTTTTT
. TRBJ1-6 TRBV5-5 17 . CASSRIPESSYNSPLHF TGTGCCAGCAGCCGAATTCCGGAGAGCTCCTATAATTCACCCCTCCACTTT
. TRBJ2-1 TRBV3-1/TRBV3-2 17 . CASSLGVAALRGGEQFF TGTGCCAGCAGCCTTGGGGTAGCGGCCTTAAGGGGGGGTGAGCAGTTCTTC
. TRBJ2-7 TRBV6-5 13 . CASGATAKDEQYF TGTGCCAGCGGAGCGACAGCCAAAGACGAGCAGTACTTC
. TRBJ1-2 TRBV28 13 . CASCLGRNYGYTF TGTGCCAGCTGTTTAGGGCGAAACTATGGCTACACCTTC
once TRBJ1-1 TRBV28 15 . CASSPQVRLGTEAFF TGTGCCAGCAGTCCACAGGTGCGCCTGGGCACTGAAGCTTTCTTT
. TRBJ1-1 TRBV30 18 TRBD1 CAWSVLKGQGAWNTEAFF TGTGCCTGGAGTGTACTCAAAGGACAGGGGGCTTGGAACACTGAAGCTTTCTTT
. TRBJ2-7 TRBV30 13 . CAWSVDREDEQYF TGTGCCTGGAGTGTTGACAGGGAGGACGAGCAGTACTTC
. TRBJ2-4 TRBV6-5 14 TRBD1 CASATGVAKNIQYF TGTGCCAGCGCGACAGGGGTGGCCAAAAACATTCAGTACTTC
. TRBJ1-1 TRBV7-2 16 TRBD1 CASSLAFDRVNTEAFF TGTGCCAGCAGCTTAGCTTTCGACAGGGTAAACACTGAAGCTTTCTTT
. TRBJ1-5 TRBV30 14 . CAWSRGTSNQPQHF TGTGCCTGGAGTAGGGGGACCAGCAATCAGCCCCAGCATTTT
. TRBJ1-3 TRBV28 16 . CASSLGRRSSGNTIYF TGTGCCAGCAGCCTGGGCAGGCGAAGCTCTGGAAACACCATATATTTT
. TRBJ1-6 TRBV18 15 . CASSPQAAHGSPLHF TGTGCCAGCTCCCCCCAGGCTGCCCATGGGTCACCCCTCCACTTT
. TRBJ2-2 TRBV19 19 TRBD2 CASIEIGNGAGGPHGELFF TGTGCCAGTATCGAAATCGGGAATGGAGCGGGAGGGCCTCACGGGGAGCTGTTTTTT
once TRBJ1-1 TRBV5-4 15 . CASTPQKGDNTEAFF TGTGCCAGCACCCCCCAAAAGGGAGACAACACTGAAGCTTTCTTT
. TRBJ2-7 TRBV11-3 13 . CASSFQQGYEQYF TGTGCCAGCAGCTTTCAACAGGGCTACGAGCAGTACTTC
. TRBJ1-5 TRBV11-3 13 . CASSTQSNQPQHF TGTGCCAGCAGCACCCAGTCAAATCAGCCCCAGCATTTT
once TRBJ2-5 TRBV6-6 17 TRBD2 CASSPLGLAGAGETQYF TGTGCCAGCAGTCCCCTAGGACTAGCGGGAGCCGGCGAGACCCAGTACTTC
. TRBJ2-2 TRBV4-1 14 . CASSHSTNTGELFF TGCGCCAGCAGCCATTCAACGAACACCGGGGAGCTGTTTTTT
. TRBJ2-5 TRBV7-9 14 . CASSLRTGTETQYF TGTGCCAGCAGCTTAAGAACAGGAACGGAGACCCAGTACTTC
once TRBJ2-1 TRBV6-5 16 TRBD2 CASSYSTGGSFNEQFF TGTGCCAGCAGTTACTCGACCGGGGGGAGCTTTAATGAGCAGTTCTTC
. TRBJ2-1 TRBV3-1/TRBV3-2 14 . CASSQDPSSVEQFF TGTGCCAGCAGCCAAGACCCCTCCTCTGTTGAGCAGTTCTTC
. TRBJ2-1 TRBV12-3/TRBV12-4 12 . CASSSRNRGQFF TGTGCCAGCAGTTCGCGCAATCGGGGGCAGTTCTTC